The 3 T cell receptor beta chains in this list originate from one sample, sequenced in a study of shared clonotypes between healthy human individuals (dated by TCRdb to about 2020). CD8 naive samples were CD45RO-negative cells positively selected for CCR7, giving a CD45RA+CCR7+ population that excluded TemRA cells. Receptors were amplified or captured by the immunoSEQ multiplex PCR assay. TCRdb retrieved this table from immuneACCESS and kept in-frame rearrangements only. Not all clones are present; in checked studies, unresolved V genes account for under half, and no reason is known for the remainder. The sample table contains about 1,800,000 clones; only one count was recorded for roughly 94% of them. The ten biggest clones cover more than 0.95% of the sample. Sequencing was performed on naive CD8+ T cells sorted from blood. The cell subset or site label of this sample denotes: CD45RA+CCR7+. The receptors come from a man aged 18 to 35 in good health.

V is TRBV2 and J is TRBJ1-2, with 7 positions matching TRBD1. This CDR3 is 14 amino acids long. V lost 4 bases, J lost 3 bases, and 5 bases stayed unmatched. CDR1 and CDR2 (germline): SNHLY, FYNNEI. CDR3 nucleotide sequence: TGTGCCAGCAGTGTGGAGGGGGCTGACTATGGCTACACCTTC. It is translated as CASSVEGADYGYTF. The variable domain in full, with the rest retrieved from reference TRBV2 and TRBJ1-2, is EPEVTQTPSHQVTQMGQEVILRCVPISNHLYFYWYRQILGQKVEFLVSFYNNEISEKSEIFDDQFSVERPDGSNFTLKIRSTKLEDSAMYFCASSVEGADYGYTFGSGTRLTVV.

This chain joins TRBV7-8 and TRBJ2-7; 7 bases are shared with TRBD1. CDR1 is SGHVS and CDR2 is FQNEAQ in the germline V gene. V shed 5 bases and J 0 bases; nucleotides not matched to a gene: 4. The CDR3 is 14 residues long. The CDR3 sequence is CASSPWTGSYEQYF. The CDR3 DNA follows: TGTGCCAGCAGCCCATGGACAGGCTCCTACGAGCAGTACTTC.

The chain couples TRBV6-1 to TRBJ2-7; D is ambiguous. V was clipped by 5 bases and J by 3 bases, with 17 bases between them. The CDR3 runs 15 residues. Germline assignment: CDR1 MNHNS and CDR2 SASEGT. The CDR3 loop is CASSMYKAPGYEQYF. Here the CDR3 DNA reads TGTGCCAGCAGTATGTACAAGGCCCCGGGCTACGAGCAGTACTTC.